This passage covers 18 T cell receptor beta chains from one sample sequenced in a study of blood T cell repertoires in COVID-19. Profiling relied on immunoSEQ multiplex PCR, and the TCRdb table lists in-frame clones only, not all of them. The table lists about 200,000 clones, roughly 88% of them singletons. Sequences were obtained from peripheral blood. These receptors were taken from a man aged 45 to 65 with COVID-19, enrolled during active disease.

J is TRBJ1-3 and V is TRBV3-1 (or the pseudogene TRBV3-2); possible D gene TRBD1, 6 bases. The CDR3 consists of 16 residues. The V end was cut by 0 bases, the J end by 5 bases, with 14 bases between. In germline, CDR1 is LGHDT, CDR2 YNNKEL (reference sequence). CDR3 loop: CASSQDRIQGRNTIYF. The DNA for the CDR3 is TGTGCCAGCAGCCAAGATAGAATACAGGGAAGAAACACCATATATTTT.

The chain is built from TRBV7-9 and TRBJ2-3, with TRBD2 matching 10 bases. The CDR3 is 15 amino acids. With V trimmed by 5 bases and J by 2 bases, 4 bases remained unmatched. Germline CDR1 reads SEHNR; CDR2 reads FQNEAQ (reference sequence). The CDR3 bases are TGTGCCAGCAGCCGCGGACTAGCGGTCACAGATACGCAGTATTTT. Its translation: CASSRGLAVTDTQYF.

On this clone: Other nucleotide sequences from this sample produce the same CDR3. V usage is TRBV11-3 and J usage is TRBJ2-1; 8 nucleotides match TRBD2. J was trimmed by 4 bases and V by 1 base; bases with no gene match: 3. Germline V lookup: CDR1 SGHNT, CDR2 YENEEA. There are 15 residues in the CDR3. For the CDR3, the DNA is TGTGCCAGCAGCTTAGCGGGGGGGCCATACAATGAGCAGTTCTTC. Its translation is CASSLAGGPYNEQFF.

V gene TRBV15 combines with J gene TRBJ1-4; D gene ambiguous. V was cut by 0 bases and J by 0 bases, with 5 bases left in between. Germline V gene lookup returns CDR1 LNHNV and CDR2 YYDKDF (reference sequence). The CDR3 spans 15 residues. This CDR3 is CATSRDGATNEKLFF. The DNA for the CDR3 is TGTGCCACCAGCAGAGACGGGGCAACTAATGAAAAACTGTTTTTT.

The CDR3 reads CSASRTGGSPLHF. As DNA, the CDR3 is TGCAGTGCTAGTCGGACAGGGGGTTCACCCCTCCACTTT. The rearrangement links TRBV20-1 to TRBJ1-6; 10 bases map to TRBD1. Trimming at V came to 3 bases and at J to 9 bases, leaving 2 bases not matched to a gene. The CDR3 is made up of 13 amino acids. Germline assignment: CDR1 DFQATT and CDR2 SNEGSKA (reference sequence).

V usage is TRBV28 and J usage is TRBJ1-2; tentative D call: TRBD1 (5 bases). Deletions cut 8 bases from V and 4 bases from J, with 8 bases between. The germline gives CDR1 MDHEN, CDR2 SYDVKM. This CDR3 is built from 11 residues. The CDR3 protein is CASGGSYGYTF. CDR3 nucleotides: TGTGCCAGCGGGGGGAGCTATGGCTACACCTTC.

The CDR3 region has the DNA TGTGCCAGCAGCTCTCGACAGGGCCGCTCCTACGAGCAGTACTTC. It translates to CASSSRQGRSYEQYF. The genes are TRBV5-6 and TRBJ2-7, with 7 bases matching TRBD1. After removal of 3 bases from V and 0 bases from J, the junction contained 6 bases not matched to a gene. CDR1 and CDR2 (germline): SGHDT, YYEEEE. CDR3 length: 15 residues.

The chain employs TRBV12-5 and TRBJ1-5; TRBD1 agrees at 9 bases. From germline, CDR1 is LGHNT and CDR2 FRNRAP. This CDR3 comprises 18 residues. J gave up 0 bases and V 6 bases, and 12 bases lay outside the gene matches. The CDR3 DNA is TGTGCTAGTGGACCCGGGACAGGGCGACTCAATAGCAATCAGCCCCAGCATTTT. This sequence encodes CASGPGTGRLNSNQPQHF.

This chain links TRBV7-8 with TRBJ2-7; 12 bases are shared with TRBD1. The CDR3 is 15 amino acids. J gave up 6 bases and V 7 bases, and 10 bases lay outside the gene matches. CDR1 is SGHVS and CDR2 is FQNEAQ in the germline V gene. CDR3 nucleotide sequence: TGTGCCAGCACCCTGGCGGGACAGGGGGCCGGCGAGCAGTACTTC. It is translated as CASTLAGQGAGEQYF.

The chain carries TRBV3-1 (or the pseudogene TRBV3-2) and TRBJ2-1; 15 nucleotides match TRBD2. Germline V lookup: CDR1 LGHDT, CDR2 YNNKEL (reference sequence). This CDR3 spans 16 amino acids. J gave up 4 bases and V 4 bases, and 2 bases lay outside the gene matches. The CDR3 is CASSRTSGGAYNEQFF. CDR3 nucleotides: TGTGCCAGCAGCCGGACTAGCGGGGGGGCATACAATGAGCAGTTCTTC.

V usage is TRBV2 and J usage is TRBJ2-7; 7 nucleotides line up with TRBD1. V lost 6 bases, J lost 3 bases, and 2 bases stayed unmatched. Germline-derived CDR1 and CDR2 are SNHLY and FYNNEI. This CDR3 region has 12 residues. The chain's CDR3 is CASRTGRYEQYF. The CDR3 bases are TGTGCCAGCAGGACAGGGCGCTACGAGCAGTACTTC.

V and J are TRBV18 and TRBJ2-7, with 7 bases that match TRBD1. CDR1 and CDR2 (germline): KGHSH, LQKENI. This CDR3 spans 14 amino acids. V shed 4 bases, J shed 2 bases, and the junction held 5 bases outside the gene matches. The CDR3 sequence is CASSLGGQTYEQYF. The CDR3, as DNA: TGTGCCAGCTCACTAGGGGGACAGACCTACGAGCAGTACTTC.

This clone occurred once. The V gene is TRBV6-5, the J gene TRBJ2-7; no clear D. V lost 0 bases and J 1 base, leaving 4 bases between the germline ends. CDR3 length equals 13 residues. The germline V gene encodes CDR1 MNHEY and CDR2 SVGAGI. The CDR3 nucleotides are TGTGCCAGCAGTTACTCGACTTCCTACGAGCAGTACTTC. Protein product: CASSYSTSYEQYF.

The V and J genes are TRBV19 and TRBJ1-2; perhaps TRBD1 as D (5 bases). CDR1 and CDR2 (germline): LNHDA, SQIVND (reference sequence). This CDR3 comprises 13 residues. V gave up 3 bases and J gave up 3 bases, with 8 bases separating them. The CDR3, as DNA: TGTGCCAGTAGTATTGGCAGGGACTATGGCTACACCTTC. The encoded protein is CASSIGRDYGYTF.

The chain recombines TRBV19 with TRBJ2-7, with TRBD1 identical over 7 bases. The germline V gene has CDR1 LNHDA and CDR2 SQIVND (reference sequence). V gave up 7 bases and J gave up 5 bases; unmatched junction bases: 2. CDR3 length equals 11 residues. CDR3 amino acids: CASTDRDEQYF. CDR3 bases: TGTGCCAGTACCGACAGGGACGAGCAGTACTTC.

The chain is built from TRBV14 and TRBJ1-5; D might be TRBD1 (6 bases). Looked up from germline, CDR1 is SGHDN and CDR2 is FVKESK. The CDR3 totals 13 residues. V gave up 8 bases and J gave up 6 bases, with 14 bases separating them. CDR3 bases: TGTGCCAGCCTGGCAGGGGTTGCTCAGCCCCAGCATTTT. Protein: CASLAGVAQPQHF.

This clone was detected only once. This rearrangement joins TRBV6-2 or TRBV6-3 to TRBJ2-1; perhaps TRBD2 as D (5 bases). The CDR3 contains 12 residues. The V gene's germline CDR1 is MNHEY and CDR2 SVGEGT. V lost 3 bases to trimming and J lost 8 bases, with 8 bases between them. The DNA for the CDR3 is TGTGCCAGCAGTTATAACGGGGATGAGCAGTTCTTC. This encodes CASSYNGDEQFF.

The rearrangement links TRBV9 to TRBJ1-1; D unclear. The V gene's germline CDR1 is SGDLS and CDR2 YYNGEE. The CDR3 has 13 amino acids. Trimming stripped 1 base from V and 2 bases from J, with 6 bases between. The CDR3 nucleotides are TGTGCCAGCAGCGTACACGGTAACACTGAAGCTTTCTTT. Residues: CASSVHGNTEAFF.